This T cell receptor (beta chain) derives from a study of blood T cells in healthy people across ages (dated by TCRdb to between 2014 and 2017). Describing the broader study: In model experiments, roughly one uniquely barcoded TCR beta cDNA molecule per two T cells was captured by template switching. Four age groups were formed from the donors: young (average approximately 15 years), middle-aged (approximately 39), aged (around 68) and long-lived (more than 75). The study analyzed two additional independent replicas of 1 million unique cDNA reads from the same blood draw for two donors, one aged 18 to 30 and one aged 80 or older. Using deep sequencing normalized with unique cDNA molecular identifiers, the study measured how TCR beta repertoire diversity changes with age. What the study reported, not specific to this receptor: The long-lived group showed more naive CD4+ T cells, fewer expanded clones and increased TCR diversity than the aged group, suggesting age selection. The percentage of naive T cells measured by flow cytometry correlated strongly with observed TCR beta diversity. The CMV infection status of donors was not known, potentially confounding age-related changes in expanded clonotypes. Total diversity estimates from one million sequenced T cells were considered lower bounds and underestimates. Observed TCR beta diversity per million T cells fell roughly linearly with age, and a significant reduction was already apparent by age roughly 40. Because profiling used bulk unsorted PBMCs, naive and antigen-experienced compartments could not be compared conclusively.

Donors were under 40 systemically healthy Caucasian individuals from Russia aged roughly 6 to 90 years. Each donor gave ten milliliters of peripheral blood, collected into EDTA-treated Vacutainer tubes. PBMCs were isolated by Ficoll-Paque density-gradient centrifugation, with at least 6 million obtained per sample. Trizol reagent was used to extract total RNA from the PBMCs, yielding at least 5 micrograms per sample. Naive CD45RAhigh/CD27high T cell percentages were measured by flow cytometry on a PBMC aliquot from every donor. Libraries were built with 5' RACE. The reads were generated on an Illumina HiSeq 2500. A second roughly 6 to 12 cycle PCR used a sample-barcoded 5' primer and a J-beta primer mix. A unique molecular identifier was introduced onto each TCR beta cDNA molecule by a template-switch 5' adaptor carrying 12 random nucleotides. Each sample yielded at least 3 million CDR3-containing paired-end reads. First-strand cDNA synthesis was performed from all RNA using the Mint cDNA synthesis kit, with priming by a TRBC-specific oligonucleotide. Following uracil-DNA glycosylase treatment, a first 18-cycle PCR with universal primers M1SS and BC2_uni_R was performed on all cDNA. Under the source paper's analysis protocol: Each sample was normalized by randomly selecting 1 million high-quality reads, each carrying a distinct molecular identifier. Reads with shared molecular identifiers were discarded instead of being binned into consensus sequences. MiTCR, set to a Q25 quality threshold and the strictest error-elimination algorithm, was used for CDR3 identification, clonotype clustering and error correction. A nonparametric unseen species model using Euler transformation provided a lower-bound estimate of total TCR beta diversity. TCRdb's own reprocessing of the public reads used fastp at Q25 and MiXCR and kept productive beta chains. Identical CDR3 protein sequences are pooled into one entry, listed with their most common genes and DNA. TCRdb, rather than the study authors, made the V and J calls. This sample is represented by approximately 490,000 distinct CDR3 sequences; nearly 25% of them were singletons. Roughly 10% of the sample is held by the ten biggest clonotypes.

This clonotype was observed a few times. This receptor's antigen is unknown. Base qualities were left out, and no much larger clone turns up one base away. The CDR3 goes from the cysteine to the phenylalanine over 15 residues. Here the CDR3 DNA is all that survives: 45 bases in frame from base 1. V is pruned by 6 bases and J by 4 bases, leaving 2 bases of the junction without a gene match. CDR1 and CDR2 are read off the germline V gene as SNHLY and FYNNEI. The same data also went into a second study, on T cells of mothers and their children. The second study's paper adds: The donors were nine systemically healthy Caucasian individuals, made up of three mothers and their six children. cDNA synthesis consumed the entire amount of extracted RNA, loaded at 1.5 ug RNA in each 15 ul reaction. In the second PCR, the M1S primer added sample barcodes and 2-4 random nucleotides. More than 8 million TCR beta CDR3 reads were obtained from each mother, and millions of reads were obtained from each child. Thymic selection shapes the output of TCR recombination in a similar way in related and unrelated pairs, and inherited differences have a minor effect. Normalized repertoire overlap was always slightly but never significantly higher in related than unrelated mother-child pairs. No persistent microchimeric T cell clones were detected, at a sensitivity of approximately 100 clones per million clonotypes. Deep NGS was used in the study to compare the TCR beta repertoires of mothers and children and to look for features that separate related mother-child pairs from unrelated individuals. On average, the children were about 12 +/- 4 years old, while the mothers were 40 +/- 4 years old. Libraries were sequenced on Illumina HiSeq 2000 with 100+100 nt paired-end reads after adapter ligation with NEBNext reagents. Mother and child libraries were prepared a month apart and sequenced in separate runs to prevent cross-contamination. Each donor had between roughly 450,000 and 2,100,000 distinct TCR beta clonotypes identified. Naive TCR beta clonotypes were estimated from low-frequency clonotypes matched to each donor's FACS-determined naive share, without sorting.

Sequencing was done on a sample of blood. The receptor comes from a boy aged 5-17 years in good health. In this chain, TRBV2 is recombined with TRBJ2-2; the junction holds 13 bases that match TRBD2. Read as DNA, the sequence is TGTGCCAGCAGGAGACTAGCGGGGGGCACCGGGGAGCTGTTTTTT. It specifies CASRRLAGGTGELFF.